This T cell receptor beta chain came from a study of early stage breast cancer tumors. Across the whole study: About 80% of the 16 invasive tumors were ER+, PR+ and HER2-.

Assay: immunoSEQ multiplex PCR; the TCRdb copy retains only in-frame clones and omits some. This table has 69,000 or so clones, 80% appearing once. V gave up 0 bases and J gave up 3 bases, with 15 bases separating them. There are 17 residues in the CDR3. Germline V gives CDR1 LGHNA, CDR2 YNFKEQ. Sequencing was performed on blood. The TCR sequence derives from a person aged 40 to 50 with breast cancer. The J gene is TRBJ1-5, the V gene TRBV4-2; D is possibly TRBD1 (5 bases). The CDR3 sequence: CASSQERAQGPNQPQHF. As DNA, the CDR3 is TGTGCCAGCAGCCAAGAGAGGGCCCAGGGACCCAATCAGCCCCAGCATTTT.